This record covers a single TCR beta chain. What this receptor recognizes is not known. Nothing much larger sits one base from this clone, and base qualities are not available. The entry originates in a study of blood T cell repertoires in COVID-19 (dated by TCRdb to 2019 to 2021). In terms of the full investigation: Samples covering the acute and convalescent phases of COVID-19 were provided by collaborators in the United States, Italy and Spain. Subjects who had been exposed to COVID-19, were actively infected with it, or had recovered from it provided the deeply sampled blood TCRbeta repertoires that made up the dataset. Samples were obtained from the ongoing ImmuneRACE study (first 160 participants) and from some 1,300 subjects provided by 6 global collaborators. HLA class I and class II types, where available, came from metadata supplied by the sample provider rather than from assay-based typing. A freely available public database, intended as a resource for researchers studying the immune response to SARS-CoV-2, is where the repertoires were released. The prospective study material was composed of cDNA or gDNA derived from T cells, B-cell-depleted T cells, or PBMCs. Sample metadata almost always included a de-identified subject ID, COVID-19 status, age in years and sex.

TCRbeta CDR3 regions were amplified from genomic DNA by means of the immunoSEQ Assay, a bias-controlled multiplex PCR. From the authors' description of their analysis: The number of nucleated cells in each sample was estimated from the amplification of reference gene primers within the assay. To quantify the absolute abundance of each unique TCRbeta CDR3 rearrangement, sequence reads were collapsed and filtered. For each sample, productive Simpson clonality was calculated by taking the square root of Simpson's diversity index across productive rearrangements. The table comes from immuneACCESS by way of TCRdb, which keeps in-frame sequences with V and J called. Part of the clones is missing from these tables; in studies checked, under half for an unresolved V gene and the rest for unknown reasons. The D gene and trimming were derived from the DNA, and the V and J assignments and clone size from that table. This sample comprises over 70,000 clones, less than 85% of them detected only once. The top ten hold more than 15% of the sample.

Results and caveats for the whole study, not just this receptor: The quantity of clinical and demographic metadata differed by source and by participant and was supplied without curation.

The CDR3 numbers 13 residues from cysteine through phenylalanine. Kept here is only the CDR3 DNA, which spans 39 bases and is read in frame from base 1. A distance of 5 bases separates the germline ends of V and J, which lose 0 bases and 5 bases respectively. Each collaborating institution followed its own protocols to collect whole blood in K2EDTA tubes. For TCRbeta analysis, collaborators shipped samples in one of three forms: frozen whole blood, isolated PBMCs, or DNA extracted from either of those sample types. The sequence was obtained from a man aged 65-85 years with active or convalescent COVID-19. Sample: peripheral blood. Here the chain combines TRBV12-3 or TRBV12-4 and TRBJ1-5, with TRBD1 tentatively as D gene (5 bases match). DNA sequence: TGTGCCAGCAGTTTAGCAGGGGATCAGCCCCAGCATTTT. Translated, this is CASSLAGDQPQHF.